The clone carrying this TCR beta chain was picked up a small number of times. Per the germline V gene, CDR1 is KGHSH and CDR2 is LQKENI. The CDR3 extends over 18 amino acids. J gave up 4 bases and V 1 base, and 9 bases lay outside the gene matches. HTBI primers from iRepertoire and Arm-PCR of CDR3 regions yielded the TCR beta libraries. In TCRdb, the multiplex PCR reads were re-called with MiXCR into one record per CDR3 protein. The sample lists some 450,000 distinct CDR3 sequences, around 15% occurring once. This sample was taken from a study of regulatory T cells in long-lasting Graves disease. Time point reported: newly diagnosed GD, antithyroid drugs for less than 3 months. PBMC RNA was the source of the TCR library. This same sample was also taken into another study, of T cells in Graves' hyperthyroidism and ophthalmopathy. As that report states: Uncontrolled infection, other autoimmune disease, pregnancy or lactation barred patients from enrollment.

The sequencing used peripheral blood mononuclear cells (PBMCs), collected at new diagnosis, from a patient treated with antithyroid drugs. J is TRBJ2-1 and V is TRBV18; 11 bases agree with TRBD2. The TCR was taken from a woman aged 25 to 39 with Graves disease. CDR3 in DNA: TGTGCCAGCTCACCACGCGGGACTAGCGGAACAATTTACAATGAGCAGTTCTTC. It yields the protein CASSPRGTSGTIYNEQFF. Together with reference TRBV18 and TRBJ2-1, the CDR3 gives the full variable domain: NAGVMQNPRHLVRRRGQEARLRCSPMKGHSHVYWYRQLPEEGLKFMVYLQKENIIDESGMPKERFSAEFPKEGPSILRIQQVVRGDSAAYFCASSPRGTSGTIYNEQFFGPGTRLTVL.